This T cell receptor beta chain was documented in a study of cytomegalovirus exposure and HLA in healthy donors. Regarding the study as a whole: The authors later found most CMV-associated TCR beta chains appeared HLA-restricted. Donors were assumed by presence/absence analyses to have roughly uniform sequencing depth.

From germline, CDR1 is SQVTM and CDR2 ANQGSEA. The ends were cut back, 3 bases at V and 4 bases at J, with 14 bases in the middle. The CDR3 has 14 residues. A remark on this clone: Its antigen is not identified.

Primers included in the PCR were 60 Vbeta and 13 Jbeta primers. Sequencing was performed with immunoSEQ multiplex PCR; in TCRdb, only in-frame clones are kept and a portion is missing. Of 150,000 or so clones listed, around 80% are singletons. The V call is TRBV29-1, the J call TRBJ2-3, with a possible D match to TRBD2 (5 bases). The TCR comes from a young man in good health and CMV-seropositive. What was sequenced was PBMCs. In nucleotides, the CDR3 is TGCAGCGTTGATGGCCTAGCTGGGTCAGATACGCAGTATTTT. It yields the protein CSVDGLAGSDTQYF.